The present TCR beta chain was sequenced within a study of cytomegalovirus exposure and HLA in healthy donors. The PCR used 60 Vbeta and 13 Jbeta primers. Per the original methods: Approximately 11 million of tens of millions of unique TCR beta chains were shared, per a later count. This table comes from immunoSEQ multiplex PCR, and its TCRdb copy is limited to in-frame clones, with some not included. D and trimming come from the DNA, and the V and J calls and clone size come from that table. The data hold roughly 190,000 clones, with approximately 84% observed a single time. Comments on this clone: Its antigen is not known.

Points from the study as a whole: Later analysis indicated greater clonal expansion among HLA-associated TCR beta chains than among equally common other chains.

Germline CDR1 is MNHNY and CDR2 is SVGAGI (reference sequence). V trimming: 6 bases; J trimming: 4 bases; junction bases outside the gene matches: 7. The CDR3 has 14 amino acids. The source material was PBMCs. The clonotype was recovered from a female donor in good health and CMV-seronegative. This chain joins TRBV6-6 and TRBJ1-1; 8 nucleotides align to TRBD1. The CDR3 here is CASSVDRGATEAFF. DNA of the CDR3: TGTGCCAGCAGCGTAGACAGGGGCGCCACTGAAGCTTTCTTT.